The present entry profiles one T cell receptor beta chain with its context. The germline V gene encodes CDR1 MDHEN and CDR2 SYDVKM. This CDR3 contains 12 residues. V dropped 5 bases and J dropped 0 bases, with 5 bases sitting between them. Assay: immunoSEQ multiplex PCR; the TCRdb copy retains only in-frame clones and omits some. This sample has 250,000 to 300,000 clones, with about 87% found just once. These data come from a study of blood T cell repertoires in COVID-19. Study as a whole: From T cells, B-cell-depleted T cells, or PBMCs came the material, which was cDNA or gDNA.

The Seattle patients joined while their infection was active and were tracked longitudinally afterward. This sequence joins TRBV28 and TRBJ2-7; D unclear. The TCR was taken from a woman in her 70s with COVID-19, enrolled during active disease. Sequencing input: peripheral blood. The CDR3 DNA reads as TGTGCCAGCAGTAAACTCTCCTACGAGCAGTACTTC. It specifies CASSKLSYEQYF.